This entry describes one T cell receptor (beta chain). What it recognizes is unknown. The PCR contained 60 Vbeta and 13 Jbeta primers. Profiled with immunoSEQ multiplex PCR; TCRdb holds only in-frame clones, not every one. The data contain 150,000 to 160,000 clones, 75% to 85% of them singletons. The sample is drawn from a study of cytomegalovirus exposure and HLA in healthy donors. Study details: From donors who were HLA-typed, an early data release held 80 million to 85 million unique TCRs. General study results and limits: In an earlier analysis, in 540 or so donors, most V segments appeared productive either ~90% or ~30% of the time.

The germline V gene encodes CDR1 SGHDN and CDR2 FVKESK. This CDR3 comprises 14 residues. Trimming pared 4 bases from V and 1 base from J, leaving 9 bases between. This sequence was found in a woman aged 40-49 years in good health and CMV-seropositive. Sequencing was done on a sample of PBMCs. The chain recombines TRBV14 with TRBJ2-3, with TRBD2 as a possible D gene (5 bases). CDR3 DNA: TGTGCCAGCAGCCGCGAAGCGGGCACAGATACGCAGTATTTT. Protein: CASSREAGTDTQYF.